Presented here are 27 T cell receptor beta chains from one specimen sequenced in a study of shared clonotypes between healthy human individuals (dated by TCRdb to the early 2020s). CD8 naive samples were CD45RO-negative cells positively selected for CCR7, giving a CD45RA+CCR7+ population that excluded TemRA cells. The library was obtained by the immunoSEQ multiplex PCR assay. This immuneACCESS table, as held by TCRdb, lists in-frame sequences with V and J called but not all clones. Of the missing ones, under half trace to an unresolved V gene in checked studies; the others have no known cause. The table for this sample lists under 700,000 clones; approximately 95% of them were counted only once. Together, the top ten hold 0.095% to 0.14% of the sample. Input material: naive CD8+ T cells sorted from blood. The cell subset or site label corresponds to: CD45RA+CCR7+. The receptors come from a woman under 40 in good health.

The rearrangement links TRBV4-1 to TRBJ2-1; TRBD2 aligns across 9 bases. V was clipped by 5 bases and J by 6 bases; unmatched bases: 11. Germline V gives CDR1 MGHRA, CDR2 YSYEKL. The CDR3 is 16 residues long. CDR3 sequence reads: CASSSRLAGGSNEQFF. CDR3 sequence (DNA): TGCGCCAGCAGCTCACGCCTCGCGGGAGGGAGCAATGAGCAGTTCTTC.

The DNA of the CDR3 is TGTGCCAGCAGTGAAATTAGGCTAGCGGGAGTTTACGAGCAGTACTTC. Translated: CASSEIRLAGVYEQYF. The chain couples TRBV6-1 to TRBJ2-7, with 10 nucleotides matching TRBD2. Germline-derived CDR1 and CDR2 are MNHNS and SASEGT. CDR3 size: 16 residues. Trimming cost V 2 bases and J 4 bases; bases outside gene matches: 8.

The gene calls are TRBV5-5 and TRBJ2-3; 12 bases agree with TRBD2. Per germline, CDR1 SGHKS and CDR2 YYEKEE (reference sequence). V dropped 4 bases and J dropped 2; count of bases not matched to a gene: 2. CDR3 size: 15 residues. This CDR3 is CASSRTSGITDTQYF. CDR3 sequence (DNA): TGTGCCAGCAGCCGGACTAGCGGGATCACAGATACGCAGTATTTT.

This chain connects TRBV10-2 to TRBJ1-2; possibly TRBD1 for D (5 bases). The CDR3 sequence is 13 residues long. Per the germline V gene, CDR1 is WSHSY and CDR2 is SAAADI. V was pared by 11 bases and J by 8 bases, with 21 bases between. CDR3: CASRGDLSDGYTF. The CDR3 region has the DNA TGCGCCTCCCGGGGGGATCTTTCGGACGGCTACACCTTC.

Notes on this clone: Other DNA sequences in this specimen translate into the identical CDR3. V and J are TRBV19 and TRBJ1-1; D remains ambiguous. From germline, CDR1 is LNHDA and CDR2 SQIVND (reference sequence). V lost 1 base and J 4 bases, leaving 4 bases between the germline ends. The CDR3 totals 12 residues. CDR3 DNA sequence: TGTGCCAGTAGTATAGCTGGCACTGAAGCTTTCTTT. Translation gives CASSIAGTEAFF.

The chain couples TRBV10-3 to TRBJ2-5; 8 nucleotides match TRBD1. Germline V gene lookup returns CDR1 ENHRY and CDR2 SYGVKD. The CDR3 sequence is 18 residues long. Trimming removed 0 bases from V and 5 bases from J; junction bases left unmatched: 14. As DNA, the CDR3 is TGTGCCATCAGTGAGTCGGGGGTCGGACAGGGCCTTCGGGAGACCCAGTACTTC. It specifies CAISESGVGQGLRETQYF.

The chain employs TRBV27 and TRBJ1-1, with D unclear. The V gene's germline CDR1 is MNHEY and CDR2 SMNVEV (reference sequence). The CDR3 runs 14 residues. V was shortened by 5 bases and J by 4 bases, with 14 bases between the two germline ends. CDR3: CASSGPRGTTEAFF. DNA for the CDR3: TGTGCCAGCAGTGGCCCCAGAGGAACCACTGAAGCTTTCTTT.

V usage is TRBV6-1 and J usage is TRBJ2-7; no reliable D call. The V and J ends lost 2 bases and 4 bases respectively, with 6 bases between them. The CDR3 has 12 residues. Per germline, CDR1 MNHNS and CDR2 SASEGT. The DNA for the CDR3 is TGTGCCAGCAGTGAAATCCCGTACGAGCAGTACTTC. Its protein product is CASSEIPYEQYF.

This clone was seen a single time. This chain connects TRBV7-8 to TRBJ1-5; weak D call: TRBD1 (5 bases). The CDR3 runs to 13 residues. Trimming shortened V by 0 bases and J by 9 bases, and 9 bases separated the two germline ends. Germline CDR1 is SGHVS and CDR2 is FQNEAQ. The CDR3, as DNA: TGTGCCAGCAGCTTAGCTCTTAGGGGGCCCCAGCATTTT. Translation: CASSLALRGPQHF.

This clone was observed a single time. V gene TRBV28 combines with J gene TRBJ2-7; TRBD1 agrees at 8 bases. This CDR3 has 14 amino acids. V shed 5 bases and J 3 bases; nucleotides not matched to a gene: 6. CDR1 and CDR2 from the germline V gene are MDHEN and SYDVKM. CDR3 residues: CASSIGTGVYEQYF. The CDR3 DNA is TGTGCCAGCAGTATCGGGACAGGAGTCTACGAGCAGTACTTC.

This CDR3 is CASSLTTGGNQPQHF. The CDR3 nucleotides read TGTGCCAGCAGCTTAACGACAGGCGGCAATCAGCCCCAGCATTTT. This sequence joins TRBV5-6 and TRBJ1-5; D is possibly TRBD1 (6 bases). V lost 2 bases to trimming and J lost 2 bases, with 11 bases between them. Germline assignment: CDR1 SGHDT and CDR2 YYEEEE. This CDR3 has 15 residues.

The genes are TRBV7-8 and TRBJ2-1; 10 bases fit TRBD2. CDR3 length: 16 amino acids. Trimming cost V 2 bases and J 2 bases; bases outside gene matches: 3. Germline V gene sequence: CDR1 SGHVS, CDR2 FQNEAQ. The CDR3 coding sequence is TGTGCCAGCAGCTTAATAGCGGGAGGCCCCTACAATGAGCAGTTCTTC. Translating gives CASSLIAGGPYNEQFF.

The chain couples TRBV5-6 to TRBJ1-2; D call uncertain. This CDR3 spans 11 amino acids. Trimming stripped 3 bases from V and 3 bases from J, with 3 bases between. CDR1 is SGHDT and CDR2 is YYEEEE in the germline V gene. CDR3 residues: CASSSDYGYTF. The CDR3 DNA reads TGTGCCAGCAGCTCAGACTATGGCTACACCTTC.

The V gene is TRBV30, the J gene TRBJ2-7; 7 bases match TRBD2. V was pared by 8 bases and J by 4 bases, with 14 bases of the junction left unmatched. Germline V lookup: CDR1 GTSNPN, CDR2 SVGIG (reference sequence). This CDR3 region has 14 residues. This chain's CDR3 is CAGGDLSSGYEQYF. The DNA for the CDR3 is TGTGCCGGGGGGGACCTCTCTTCGGGTTACGAGCAGTACTTC.

The V and J genes are TRBV19 and TRBJ2-5; D perhaps matches TRBD2 (5 bases). The J call may be mistaken, given a closer DNA end match to TRBJ2-7. The germline CDR1 and CDR2 sequences are LNHDA and SQIVND (reference sequence). The CDR3 has 14 amino acids. The CDR3 DNA follows: TGTGCCAGTAGTATAGGAGGGTCCTTCTACGAGCAGTACTTC. Translated: CASSIGGSFYEQYF.

The V call is TRBV6-5, the J call TRBJ1-1, with 9 bases matching TRBD1. Germline CDR1 and CDR2: MNHEY and SVGAGI. V shed 6 bases, J shed 2 bases, and the junction held 4 bases outside the gene matches. The CDR3 runs 14 residues. CDR3 DNA: TGTGCCAGCAGGATGGGACAGGGTAACACTGAAGCTTTCTTT. Translating gives CASRMGQGNTEAFF.

V gene TRBV11-2 combines with J gene TRBJ2-4; D is unresolved. Germline CDR1 and CDR2: SGHAT and FQNNGV. The V end lost 3 bases, the J end lost 0 bases, and 15 bases lay between the germline ends. This CDR3 has 17 amino acids. DNA for the CDR3: TGTGCCAGCAGCTTCCGAACGGTGGATCTAGCCAAAAACATTCAGTACTTC. Translation: CASSFRTVDLAKNIQYF.

The genes are TRBV15 and TRBJ1-6; TRBD1 might be the D (6 bases). Per germline, CDR1 LNHNV and CDR2 YYDKDF (reference sequence). The V and J ends lost 5 bases and 7 bases respectively, with 24 bases between them. The CDR3 is 18 amino acids. In nucleotides, the CDR3 is TGTGCCACCAGCGCCGAAATATCGGGGGCAGAGGAGAATTCACCCCTCCACTTT. Its protein product is CATSAEISGAEENSPLHF.

This rearrangement joins TRBV5-6 to TRBJ2-7; TRBD2 matches 10 bases. The germline V gene has CDR1 SGHDT and CDR2 YYEEEE. Trimming removed 0 bases from V and 3 bases from J; junction bases left unmatched: 3. CDR3 length: 15 amino acids. CDR3 residues: CASSLESSGSYEQYF. The DNA for the CDR3 is TGTGCCAGCAGCTTGGAGTCTAGCGGGAGCTACGAGCAGTACTTC.

This sequence joins TRBV28 and TRBJ2-2, with D uncertain. This CDR3 contains 14 residues. Trimming stripped 6 bases from V and 3 bases from J, with 11 bases between. Germline loops: CDR1 MDHEN, CDR2 SYDVKM. The CDR3 DNA follows: TGTGCCAGCAGATTCTCTACCTACACCGGGGAGCTGTTTTTT. Protein sequence: CASRFSTYTGELFF.

Worth noting for this clone: The junction departs from germline at one end; a sequencing error may be responsible. V usage is TRBV11-2 and J usage is TRBJ2-1; D is undetermined. The CDR3 runs to 12 residues. The germline CDR1 and CDR2 sequences are SGHAT and FQNNGV. The CDR3 region is CASSTRPDELFF. Written as DNA, the CDR3 is TGTGCCAGCAGCACGAGACCCGACGAGCTGTTCTTC.

The chain carries TRBV6-5 and TRBJ1-4, with 9 positions matching TRBD1. The germline gives CDR1 MNHEY, CDR2 SVGAGI. The V gene end was trimmed by 8 bases and the J gene end by 10 bases; junction bases not matched to a gene: 11. The CDR3 has 14 amino acids. The CDR3 sequence is CASQTGTGRGKLFF. For the CDR3, the DNA is TGTGCCAGCCAAACGGGGACAGGGAGGGGAAAACTGTTTTTT.

The chain is built from TRBV23-1 and TRBJ1-5; D gene ambiguous. TRBV23-1 is flagged as an ORF with uncertain function. The CDR3 covers 16 residues. The V end lost 0 bases, the J end lost 0 bases, and 9 bases lay between the germline ends. CDR3 sequence reads: CASSQSRLYSNQPQHF. The CDR3 bases are TGCGCCAGCAGTCAATCCCGGCTTTATAGCAATCAGCCCCAGCATTTT.

The gene calls are TRBV7-8 and TRBJ2-3; a weak D match, TRBD1 (5 bases). The V gene lost 5 bases and the J gene lost 4 bases, with 10 bases spanning the gap. Per germline, CDR1 SGHVS and CDR2 FQNEAQ. This CDR3 comprises 13 residues. The CDR3 loop reads CASSLKTADTQYF. The CDR3 nucleotides are TGTGCCAGCAGCCTCAAGACAGCAGATACGCAGTATTTT.

This chain links TRBV2 with TRBJ2-2; maybe TRBD2 (5 bases). The CDR3 totals 14 residues. From germline, CDR1 is SNHLY and CDR2 FYNNEI. With 3 bases removed from V and 7 bases from J, the gap between germline ends came to 12 bases. The CDR3 sequence: CASSDPGSDGELFF. The CDR3 region has the DNA TGTGCCAGCAGTGACCCGGGTAGCGACGGGGAGCTGTTTTTT.

The rearrangement joins TRBV9 to TRBJ2-1; D not resolved. Trimming removed 1 base at V and 2 bases at J, with 7 bases between. Germline CDR1 and CDR2: SGDLS and YYNGEE. The CDR3 spans 14 residues. The CDR3 sequence: CASSVRAAYNEQFF. In nucleotides, the CDR3 is TGTGCCAGCAGCGTAAGGGCAGCCTACAATGAGCAGTTCTTC. The entire variable domain, with the rest obtained from reference TRBV9 and TRBJ2-1, is as follows: DSGVTQTPKHLITATGQRVTLRCSPRSGDLSVYWYQQSLDQGLQFLIQYYNGEERAKGNILERFSAQQFPDLHSELNLSSLELGDSALYFCASSVRAAYNEQFFGPGTRLTVL.

The chain joins TRBV9 to TRBJ1-2; TRBD1 is a possible D gene (5 bases). From germline, CDR1 is SGDLS and CDR2 YYNGEE. The ends were cut back, 0 bases at V and 8 bases at J, with 11 bases in the middle. The CDR3 runs to 13 residues. The CDR3 spells CASSVGGAEGYTF. The CDR3 DNA sequence: TGTGCCAGCAGCGTAGGAGGGGCGGAGGGCTACACCTTC.